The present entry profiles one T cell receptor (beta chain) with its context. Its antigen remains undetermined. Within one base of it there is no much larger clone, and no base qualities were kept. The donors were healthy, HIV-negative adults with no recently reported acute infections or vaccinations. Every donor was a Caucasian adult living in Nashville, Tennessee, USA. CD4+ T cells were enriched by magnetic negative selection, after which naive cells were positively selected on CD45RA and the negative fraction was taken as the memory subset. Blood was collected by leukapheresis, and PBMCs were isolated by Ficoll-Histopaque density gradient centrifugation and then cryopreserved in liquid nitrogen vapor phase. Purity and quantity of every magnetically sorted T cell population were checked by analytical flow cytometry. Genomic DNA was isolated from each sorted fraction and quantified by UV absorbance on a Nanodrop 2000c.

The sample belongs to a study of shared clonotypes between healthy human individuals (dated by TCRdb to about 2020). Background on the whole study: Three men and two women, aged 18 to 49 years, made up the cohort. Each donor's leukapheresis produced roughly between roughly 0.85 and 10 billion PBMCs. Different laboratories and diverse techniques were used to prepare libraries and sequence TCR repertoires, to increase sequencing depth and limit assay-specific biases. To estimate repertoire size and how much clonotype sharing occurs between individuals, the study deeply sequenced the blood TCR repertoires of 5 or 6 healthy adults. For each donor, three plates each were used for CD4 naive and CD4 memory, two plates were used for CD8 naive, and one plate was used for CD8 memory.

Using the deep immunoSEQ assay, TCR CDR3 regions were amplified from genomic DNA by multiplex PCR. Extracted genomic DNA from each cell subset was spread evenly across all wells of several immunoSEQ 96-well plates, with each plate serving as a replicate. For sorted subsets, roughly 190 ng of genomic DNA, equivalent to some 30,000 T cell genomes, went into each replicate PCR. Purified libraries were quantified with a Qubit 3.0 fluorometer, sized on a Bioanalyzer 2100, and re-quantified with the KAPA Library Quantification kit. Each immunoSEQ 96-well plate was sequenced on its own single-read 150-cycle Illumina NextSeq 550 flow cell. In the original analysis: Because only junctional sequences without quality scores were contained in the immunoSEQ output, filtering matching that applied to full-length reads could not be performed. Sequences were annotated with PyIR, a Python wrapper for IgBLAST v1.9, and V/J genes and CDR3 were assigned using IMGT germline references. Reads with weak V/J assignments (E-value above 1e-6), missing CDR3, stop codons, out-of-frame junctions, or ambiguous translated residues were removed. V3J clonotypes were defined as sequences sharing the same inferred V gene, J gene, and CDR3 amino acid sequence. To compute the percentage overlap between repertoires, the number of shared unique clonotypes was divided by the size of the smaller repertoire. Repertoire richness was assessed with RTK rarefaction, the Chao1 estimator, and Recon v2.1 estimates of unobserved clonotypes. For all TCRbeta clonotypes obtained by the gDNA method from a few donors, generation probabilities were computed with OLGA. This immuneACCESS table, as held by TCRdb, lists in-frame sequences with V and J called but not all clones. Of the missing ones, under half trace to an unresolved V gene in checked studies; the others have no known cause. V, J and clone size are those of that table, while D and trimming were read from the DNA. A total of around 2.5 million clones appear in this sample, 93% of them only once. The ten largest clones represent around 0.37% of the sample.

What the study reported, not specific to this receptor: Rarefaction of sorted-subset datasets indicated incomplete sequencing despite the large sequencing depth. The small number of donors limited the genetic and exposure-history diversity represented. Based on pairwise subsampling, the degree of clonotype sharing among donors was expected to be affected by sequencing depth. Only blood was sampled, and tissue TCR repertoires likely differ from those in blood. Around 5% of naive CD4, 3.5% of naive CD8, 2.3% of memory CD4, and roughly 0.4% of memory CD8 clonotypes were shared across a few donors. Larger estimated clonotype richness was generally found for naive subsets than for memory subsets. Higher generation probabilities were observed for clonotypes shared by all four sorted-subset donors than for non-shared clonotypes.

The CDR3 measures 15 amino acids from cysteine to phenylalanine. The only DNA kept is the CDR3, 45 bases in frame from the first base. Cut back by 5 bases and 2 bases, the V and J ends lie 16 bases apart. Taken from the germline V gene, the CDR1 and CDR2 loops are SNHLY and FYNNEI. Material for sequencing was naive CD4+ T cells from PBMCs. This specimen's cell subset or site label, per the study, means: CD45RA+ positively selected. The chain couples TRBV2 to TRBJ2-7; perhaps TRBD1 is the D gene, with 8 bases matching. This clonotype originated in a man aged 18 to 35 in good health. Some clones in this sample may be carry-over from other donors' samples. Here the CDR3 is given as CASSLSTGGAYEQYF. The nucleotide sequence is TGTGCCAGCAGTCTCTCTACAGGGGGGGCCTACGAGCAGTACTTC.